This passage covers 16 T cell receptor beta chains from one sample sequenced in a study of technical replicates of blood from several donors. Profiled with immunoSEQ multiplex PCR; TCRdb holds only in-frame clones, not every one. This sample carries tens of thousands of clones, over 95% of them seen once, and the ten largest clones take 0.2% to 0.25%. The sequenced material came from T cells isolated from PBMCs. The receptors were gathered from a human donor in good health.

The genes are TRBV7-3 and TRBJ2-1, with 12 bases lining up with TRBD2. The CDR3 length is 15 residues. Germline assignment: CDR1 SGHTA and CDR2 FQGTGA. The V segment lost 5 bases and the J segment 4 bases; nucleotides outside the gene matches: 3. The CDR3 nucleotides are TGTGCCAGCAGCGGAGGGACTAGCGGGTACAATGAGCAGTTCTTC. Its translation is CASSGGTSGYNEQFF.

The chain couples TRBV6-1 to TRBJ2-5; D is perhaps TRBD2 (6 bases). The germline V gene has CDR1 MNHNS and CDR2 SASEGT. Between the trimmed V and J ends, which lost 0 bases and 9 bases, there was a span of 23 bases. This CDR3 is 17 amino acids long. DNA of the CDR3: TGTGCCAGCAGTGAAGCGCTAGTAGCGGCATCCCCGTTGCCCCAGTACTTC. Its translation: CASSEALVAASPLPQYF.

V is TRBV4-3 and J is TRBJ2-3; TRBD2 matches at 7 bases. The V gene's germline CDR1 is LGHNA and CDR2 YSLEER. V gave up 0 bases and J gave up 6 bases; unmatched junction bases: 6. The CDR3 sequence is 15 residues long. CDR3 DNA sequence: TGCGCCAGCAGCCAAGATCAGCGGGGAGGGGATACGCAGTATTTT. Amino acids: CASSQDQRGGDTQYF.

This chain uses TRBV4-1 with TRBJ2-7, with D possibly TRBD1 on 6 matching bases. CDR1 MGHRA and CDR2 YSYEKL come from the germline V gene. The V end lost 5 bases, the J end lost 2 bases, and 19 bases lay between the germline ends. This CDR3 region has 16 residues. CDR3 coding DNA: TGCGCCAGCAGCATAACACAGGGAAGTGGGGCCTACGAGCAGTACTTC. Translation gives CASSITQGSGAYEQYF.

V gene TRBV4-1 combines with J gene TRBJ2-1; 9 nucleotides align to TRBD1. This CDR3 region has 17 residues. V lost 1 base, J lost 6 bases, and 10 bases stayed unmatched. Germline values: CDR1 MGHRA, CDR2 YSYEKL. The CDR3 nucleotides read TGCGCCAGCAGCCAAGGCTTATTGACAGGGGGACGCAATGAGCAGTTCTTC. Its translation: CASSQGLLTGGRNEQFF.

The chain recombines TRBV9 with TRBJ2-3, with 8 nucleotides matching TRBD2. Germline CDR1 and CDR2: SGDLS and YYNGEE. Unmatched junction bases numbered 6, after V lost 3 bases and J lost 3 bases. The CDR3 extends over 15 amino acids. The CDR3 here is CASSESGRGTDTQYF. CDR3 nucleotide sequence: TGTGCCAGCAGCGAAAGCGGGAGAGGTACAGATACGCAGTATTTT.

This clone was counted once. The chain carries TRBV4-3 and TRBJ2-7; D is possibly TRBD1 (5 bases). Germline-derived CDR1 and CDR2 are LGHNA and YSLEER. Between the trimmed V and J ends, which lost 0 bases and 5 bases, there was a span of 11 bases. The CDR3 is made up of 14 amino acids. The chain's CDR3 is CASSQDRELNEQYF. CDR3 in DNA: TGCGCCAGCAGCCAAGACAGGGAACTCAACGAGCAGTACTTC.

This chain uses TRBV15 with TRBJ1-5, with 7 bases aligning to TRBD1. The V gene end was trimmed by 5 bases and the J gene end by 2 bases; junction bases not matched to a gene: 3. The length of the CDR3 is 14 residues. Looked up from germline, CDR1 is LNHNV and CDR2 is YYDKDF (reference sequence). The CDR3 bases are TGTGCCACCAGCGACGGGACAGGCAATCAGCCCCAGCATTTT. Protein sequence: CATSDGTGNQPQHF.

CDR3 DNA: TGTGCCAGTAAACTACAGGGGGCTCAGCCCCAGCATTTT. Protein sequence: CASKLQGAQPQHF. The gene calls are TRBV19 and TRBJ1-5; the match to TRBD1 covers 9 bases. Germline values: CDR1 LNHDA, CDR2 SQIVND (reference sequence). The ends lost 7 bases at V and 6 bases at J; junction bases unmatched: 4. There are 13 residues in the CDR3.

The V and J genes are TRBV9 and TRBJ2-2; no reliable D call. V lost 6 bases to trimming and J lost 0 bases, with 6 bases between them. The length of the CDR3 is 13 residues. The germline V gene has CDR1 SGDLS and CDR2 YYNGEE. For the CDR3, the DNA is TGTGCCAGCATGGCAGCGAACACCGGGGAGCTGTTTTTT. This codes for CASMAANTGELFF.

The CDR3 region has the DNA TGTGCCAGCAGTGAATTTAGGACACCTGGAAACACCATATATTTT. This gives the protein CASSEFRTPGNTIYF. The chain employs TRBV2 and TRBJ1-3, with D perhaps matching TRBD1 (5 bases). V was pared by 2 bases and J by 2 bases, with 10 bases between. The CDR3 totals 15 residues. Germline loops: CDR1 SNHLY, CDR2 FYNNEI.

The chain recombines TRBV5-6 with TRBJ2-4; 11 nucleotides line up with TRBD2. The CDR3 contains 14 residues. After removal of 5 bases from V and 6 bases from J, the junction contained 4 bases not matched to a gene. Germline lookup yields CDR1 SGHDT and CDR2 YYEEEE. In nucleotides, the CDR3 is TGTGCCAGCAGTCCTAGCGGGAGGTTAAACATTCAGTACTTC. Translation gives CASSPSGRLNIQYF.

In regard to this clone: Other DNA sequences in this sample translate to the same CDR3. The V call is TRBV2, the J call TRBJ2-6, with D possibly matching TRBD1 (6 bases). Germline V gene lookup returns CDR1 SNHLY and CDR2 FYNNEI. V lost 5 bases, J lost 1 base, and 9 bases lay in between. The CDR3 contains 15 residues. CDR3: CASSSQGSGANVLTF. CDR3 nucleotides: TGTGCCAGCAGTTCCCAGGGGTCTGGGGCCAACGTCCTGACTTTC.

V is TRBV2 and J is TRBJ2-7; 7 bases line up with TRBD1. CDR1 is SNHLY and CDR2 is FYNNEI in the germline V gene. This CDR3 region has 12 residues. V lost 10 bases, J lost 6 bases, and 9 bases stayed unmatched. The CDR3 nucleotides read TGTGCCATACGACAGGGAAAGGGCGAGCAGTACTTC. Protein product: CAIRQGKGEQYF.

This rearrangement joins TRBV11-3 to TRBJ2-5; tentatively, D is TRBD2 (6 bases). CDR3 size: 14 residues. Trimming left V 5 bases short and J 1 base short, with 11 bases between. Looked up from germline, CDR1 is SGHNT and CDR2 is YENEEA. This CDR3 is CASSPDSGQETQYF. The CDR3, as DNA: TGTGCCAGCAGCCCAGATAGCGGCCAAGAGACCCAGTACTTC. Full variable domain (outside the CDR3, taken from reference TRBV11-3 and TRBJ2-5): EAGVVQSPRYKIIEKKQPVAFWCNPISGHNTLYWYLQNLGQGPELLIRYENEEAVDDSQLPKDRFSAERLKGVDSTLKIQPAELGDSAVYLCASSPDSGQETQYFGPGTRLLVL.

V gene TRBV7-9 combines with J gene TRBJ2-1; D gene uncertain. CDR1 and CDR2 (germline): SEHNR, FQNEAQ (reference sequence). The ends were cut back, 1 base at V and 3 bases at J, with 13 bases in the middle. CDR3 length equals 16 residues. The CDR3 reads CASSLDVRLDYNEQFF. CDR3 DNA: TGTGCCAGCAGCTTAGATGTGAGACTCGACTACAATGAGCAGTTCTTC.